This T cell receptor (beta chain) was captured in a study of cytomegalovirus exposure and HLA in healthy donors (dated by TCRdb to the late 2010s). With regard to the full study: According to an earlier analysis of several hundred of the donors, about 179 million T cells yielded roughly 110 million unique TCR beta sequences and around 300 Gb of sequence data. An early release that covered roughly 600 HLA-typed donors contained approximately 300 gigabases of sequencing data and around 80 million unique TCR sequences. Of the 300 to 400 genotyped donors, over 65% fell in the genetic ancestry cluster associated with self-reported Caucasian donors. The study aimed to test whether signatures of past pathogen exposure could be identified by cataloging public T cell receptors. The study profiled the T cell repertoires of more than 500 subjects by immunosequencing and related them to cytomegalovirus serostatus. Along with the roughly 670-subject first cohort, a separate validation cohort of over a hundred different subjects was used. The study combined high-throughput TCR immunosequencing, statistical association of individual TCRs with disease status, and machine learning to predict cytomegalovirus infection status. A later analysis re-analyzed previously published TCR beta repertoires from 660 or so donors and added high-resolution HLA genotyping to study TCR occurrence patterns. The later analysis used no new phenotypic data to find candidate immune exposures, relying instead on TCR beta sequences and their occurrence across donors. An earlier analysis of roughly 580 of the donors used high-throughput TCR beta sequencing to judge whether each TCR beta V gene segment behaved as functional or pseudogenic. Donor age, sex, ethnicity and CMV serostatus were compiled together with the repertoire data. In a later genetic analysis, genome-wide SNP genotypes for about 55% of the 666 donors were used, and that subset was treated as a discovery cohort. Every discovery cohort repertoire had been produced on one sequencing platform. HLA typing included class I and class II loci at four-digit resolution. The number of typed donors differed by locus: roughly 620-640 for A, B, C, DRB1 and DQB1; 500 to 550 for DQA1; fewer than 610 for DPA1; and about 450 for DPB1. About five DR-DQ haplotypes were handled as single units for association and clustering, since linkage in the cohort was strong. Across around 400 genotyped donors of the cohort, an average of approximately 240,000 unique TCR beta nucleotide sequences per donor were sequenced, and 15% to 20% of those sequences were non-productive. Points the paper makes about the study in general: An earlier analysis of approximately 600 of the donors showed that most TCR beta V segments appeared in productive rearrangements either about 87% or about 30% of the time, which broadly matched IMGT annotations. This cohort had only TCR beta chains sequenced, and the lack of alpha or paired-chain data limited which features could be detected. Presence/absence analyses assumed roughly uniform sequencing depth across donors, an assumption that may not hold. A later analysis associated about 18,000 TCR beta sequences with specific HLA alleles at a false discovery rate of 0.05. A later analysis found that most CMV-associated TCR beta chains appeared HLA-restricted, with HLA associations seemingly driven largely by CMV exposure. Because counts were too low, some 17 rarely observed V segments, including chromosome 9 orphons, were excluded from the earlier analysis of 500 to 700 of the donors. The classifier was reported to diagnose cytomegalovirus status with high specificity and sensitivity in both the original cohort and the validation cohort. Correlated functional status among segregating V segments might reflect linkage disequilibrium, but an unknown experimental factor could not be ruled out. When HLA alleles, especially DR and DQ, strongly co-occurred, attributing TCR associations to individual alleles was difficult. Some IMGT-functional V segments, including TRBV6-2 and TRBV6-3, could not be told apart with the 87-base-pair reads, so those segments were excluded. Because some donors lacked HLA typing at each locus, the association tests relied only on the typed subset. A cluster of highly shared sequence variants was judged likely to be a technical artifact of the sequencing pipeline. The study listed 150 to 200 TCR beta chains as associated with cytomegalovirus. A further reported finding was that TCR beta sequences accurately predicted the HLA-A and HLA-B alleles for most subjects in the first cohort. A few of the identified cytomegalovirus-associated TCR beta chains were confirmed in vitro to be specific for cytomegalovirus antigens. A later analysis reported that several top co-occurrence clusters appeared linked to parvovirus B19, influenza, CMV and Epstein-Barr virus. Most TCR sequences were observed very rarely across donors, whereas some public TCRs were present in many individuals. According to the authors, the approach could potentially be generalized to other disease states and immunological phenotypes. Immune exposure information for the cohort was limited to CMV serostatus. In a later genetic analysis, a missense DCLRE1C variant was associated with V-gene and J-gene trimming of TCR beta chains, and the association was replicated in an independent cohort. According to a later genetic analysis, donors in an Asian-associated ancestry cluster had fewer N-insertions in productive TCRs than the roughly 670-donor mean. Compared with equally common non-associated chains, HLA-associated TCR beta chains in a later analysis were more clonally expanded and had lower generation probabilities. According to a later analysis, TCR association rates differed among HLA loci, with DRB1 alleles showing the most associated TCRs and HLA-C alleles showing the fewest.

Library method: the immunoSEQ multiplex PCR assay. For the multiplex PCR, a mixture combining 60 forward primers for TCR Vbeta segments and 13 reverse primers for TCR Jbeta segments was used. Amplification of the CDR3 region of rearranged TCR beta genes was performed with a multiplex PCR assay on genomic DNA. The Illumina HiSeq System was used to sequence the amplified TCR beta libraries as 87-base-pair reads. Per the source publication's procedure: In a later analysis, roughly 80 million unique TCR beta chains were counted across the roughly 700 repertoires, and about 9.9 million of these chains were shared by at least two donors. Raw reads were error-corrected and collapsed into unique sequences by a nearest-neighbor algorithm in which closely related sequences were merged to remove PCR and sequencing errors. Alignment of CDR3 sequences to IMGT reference sequences was used to assign V, D and J gene segments. Each retained sequence needed at least a six-nucleotide match to both a V gene segment and a J gene segment. Rearrangements were classified as productive when the CDR3 lacked stop codons and remained in frame with V and J, and all other rearrangements were classified as non-productive. CDR3 was defined according to IMGT convention as the region running from the second conserved V-encoded cysteine to the conserved J-encoded phenylalanine. The earlier analysis of around 640 of the donors excluded sequences that lacked an unambiguous match to a single V gene segment. In an earlier analysis of roughly 600 of the donors, a V segment was called functional when productive rearrangements were above 56.7%, and segregating when the standard deviation between donors exceeded 5%. To diagnose cytomegalovirus status from the catalog of TCR beta chain sequences, a statistical classification framework was built. V and J gene assignment, in a later analysis, came from comparing TCR nucleotide sequences with IMGT/GENE-DB human TR gene sequences. A later analysis assigned CDR3 sequences and most-parsimonious VDJ recombination scenarios with the TCRdist pipeline. In a later analysis, each TCR beta chain was defined by its CDR3 amino acid sequence together with its V-gene family, and reads lacking a unique V-gene family were excluded. To address suspected cross-contamination and a sequencing artifact, a later analysis removed 592 highly shared, low-generation-probability nucleotide sequences. In a later analysis, a clonal expansion index was calculated for each public chain from normalized within-repertoire ranks of inferred template counts. In a later analysis, generation probabilities were computed with a VDJ recombination model fitted to out-of-frame rearrangements, and the resulting probabilities were checked against IGoR. In a later analysis, hypergeometric tests were used to score TCR-TCR, TCR-HLA and TCR-CMV co-occurrence, with a repertoire-size bias correction applied to TCR pairs. A later analysis estimated false discovery rates by permuting HLA or CMV assignments 20 times. In a later analysis, co-occurring TCRs were grouped using DBSCAN, and TCRdist sequence similarity was added for clustering within HLA-allele-positive subsets. For co-occurrence clustering, repertoires with fewer than 30,000 or more than 120,000 public chains were excluded, along with roughly 5 repertoires with anomalous nucleotide sharing. TCRdb holds this immuneACCESS table with in-frame rearrangements only. Some clones are missing; in checked studies, unresolved V genes explain under half, and the rest has no known cause. V and J calls and clone size are as listed in that table; D and trimming were resolved from the DNA. Recorded for this sample are 90,000 to 120,000 clones; about 74% of them occurred a single time. Clones ranked in the top ten supply around 15% of the sample.

The cohort was made up of about 670 healthy bone marrow donors. All cohort members were sampled while nominally healthy, although unrecorded immune exposures were likely present. The donor was CMV seropositive and belonged to the group of 270 or so seropositive cohort members. Every donor gave a peripheral blood sample, and the peripheral blood mononuclear cells from that sample were used for TCR beta sequencing. The Qiagen DNeasy Blood Extraction Kit was used to extract genomic DNA from the blood cell samples. CDR3 length: 16 amino acids, cysteine to phenylalanine. Only CDR3 DNA is held: 48 bases, read in frame from base 1. Reading the germline V gene gives CDR1 MGHRA and CDR2 YSYEKL. V is cut back by 1 base and J by 10 bases, with 11 bases in the junction unmatched. Points on this clone: Its recognized antigen is unknown. Base quality data are lacking; no much larger clone is found one base away.

The sequence links TRBV4-1 to TRBJ2-1; 9 of the junction bases match TRBD2. This sequence was found in a woman between 40 and 55 years old in good health and CMV-seropositive. The sequencing sample was made of PBMCs. In nucleotides, the sequence is TGCGCCAGCAGCCAAGGCTCGCGGGGGGGCGTATCGGAGCAGTTCTTC. This sequence encodes CASSQGSRGGVSEQFF.